Each of the 27 T cell receptor beta chains below was sequenced from the same sample in a study of blood T cell repertoires in COVID-19. Using immunoSEQ multiplex PCR, the repertoire was profiled, and TCRdb retains in-frame clones only, with some absent. This table has fewer than 75,000 clones, roughly three quarters appearing once. Sequencing used peripheral blood. These receptor sequences come from a woman aged 55-69 years with acute or convalescent COVID-19.

V usage is TRBV27 and J usage is TRBJ2-3; 10 bases match TRBD2. V lost 4 bases to trimming and J lost 2 bases; unmatched junction nucleotides: 9. CDR3 length: 17 amino acids. The germline V gene has CDR1 MNHEY and CDR2 SMNVEV (reference sequence). CDR3 region: CASSSPSTSGFTDTQYF. The DNA for the CDR3 is TGTGCCAGCAGTTCCCCGTCGACTAGCGGGTTCACAGATACGCAGTATTTT.

This chain connects TRBV6-5 to TRBJ2-1; 9 positions agree with TRBD1. This CDR3 spans 15 amino acids. With V trimmed by 2 bases and J by 7 bases, 6 bases remained unmatched. Germline V lookup: CDR1 MNHEY, CDR2 SVGAGI. The CDR3 protein is CASSYETGGTNEQFF. CDR3 DNA: TGTGCCAGCAGTTACGAGACAGGGGGAACTAATGAGCAGTTCTTC.

The chain is built from TRBV6-5 and TRBJ2-1; 7 bases fit TRBD1. From germline, CDR1 is MNHEY and CDR2 SVGAGI. V shed 6 bases and J 0 bases; nucleotides not matched to a gene: 2. The CDR3 length is 14 residues. In nucleotides, the CDR3 is TGTGCCAGCAGAGGGACAGTCTCCTACAATGAGCAGTTCTTC. Translation gives CASRGTVSYNEQFF.

V is TRBV2 and J is TRBJ2-5; D gene unclear. This CDR3 comprises 14 residues. With 1 base removed from V and 1 base from J, the gap between germline ends came to 7 bases. The V gene's germline CDR1 is SNHLY and CDR2 FYNNEI. CDR3 DNA sequence: TGTGCCAGCAGTGAAGGGGCAGTCCAAGAGACCCAGTACTTC. Translation: CASSEGAVQETQYF.

The chain links TRBV9 to TRBJ2-5; TRBD2 matches 9 bases. The V gene's germline CDR1 is SGDLS and CDR2 YYNGEE. Unmatched junction bases numbered 14, after V lost 6 bases and J lost 5 bases. The CDR3 is 16 residues long. The CDR3 bases are TGTGCCAGCACCGGAGGAGCAGCGGGGGGTGTGGAGACCCAGTACTTC. Its translation: CASTGGAAGGVETQYF. Looking up the rest from reference TRBV9 and TRBJ2-5 gives the full variable domain: DSGVTQTPKHLITATGQRVTLRCSPRSGDLSVYWYQQSLDQGLQFLIQYYNGEERAKGNILERFSAQQFPDLHSELNLSSLELGDSALYFCASTGGAAGGVETQYFGPGTRLLVL.

CDR3 sequence: CASSLSPGRYGYTF. The CDR3 DNA reads TGTGCCAGCAGTTTATCCCCAGGGCGCTATGGCTACACCTTC. The chain recombines TRBV27 with TRBJ1-2; perhaps TRBD1 as D (5 bases). The CDR3 consists of 14 residues. V lost 0 bases and J lost 4, with 9 bases in between. Germline CDR1 and CDR2: MNHEY and SMNVEV (reference sequence).

The chain combines TRBV6-5 with TRBJ2-3; D is perhaps TRBD2 (6 bases). Deletions cut 2 bases from V and 0 bases from J, with 9 bases between. The CDR3 is 15 residues long. CDR1 and CDR2 from the germline V gene are MNHEY and SVGAGI. CDR3 region: CASSYGGASTDTQYF. The CDR3 DNA is TGTGCCAGCAGTTACGGCGGGGCTAGCACAGATACGCAGTATTTT.

The chain links TRBV5-1 to TRBJ1-2; D is ambiguous. V was shortened by 5 bases and J by 4 bases, with 12 bases between the two germline ends. This CDR3 spans 13 amino acids. Germline assignment: CDR1 SGHRS and CDR2 YFSETQ. CDR3 sequence: CASRGSMSYGYTF. The CDR3, as DNA: TGCGCCAGCAGGGGCAGCATGTCCTATGGCTACACCTTC.

The sample holds a few counts of this clone. The J gene is TRBJ2-7, the V gene TRBV19; TRBD1 aligns across 11 bases. Germline V gene data show CDR1 as LNHDA and CDR2 as SQIVND (reference sequence). V shed 1 base, J shed 7 bases, and the junction held 6 bases outside the gene matches. The CDR3 consists of 15 residues. CDR3 loop: CASSIAGQGAEEQYF. CDR3 DNA: TGTGCCAGTAGTATAGCTGGACAGGGGGCTGAAGAGCAGTACTTC.

This clone was counted only a few times. The genes are TRBV5-1 and TRBJ2-1; D call uncertain. The CDR3 consists of 11 residues. Trimming pared 2 bases from V and 9 bases from J, leaving 6 bases between. Looked up from germline, CDR1 is SGHRS and CDR2 is YFSETQ. CDR3 bases: TGCGCCAGCAGCTTATACGGTGAGCAGTTCTTC. It yields the protein CASSLYGEQFF.

This sequence joins TRBV5-1 and TRBJ1-2; 10 bases are shared with TRBD1. J gave up 9 bases and V 4 bases, and 9 bases lay outside the gene matches. Germline CDR1 reads SGHRS; CDR2 reads YFSETQ. The CDR3 spans 14 residues. In nucleotides, the CDR3 is TGCGCCAGCAGCCCAAGACAGGGGGCTATAAGCTACACCTTC. This gives the protein CASSPRQGAISYTF.

The gene calls are TRBV19 and TRBJ1-5; D is perhaps TRBD1 (5 bases). This CDR3 contains 13 residues. Trimming stripped 6 bases from V and 0 bases from J, with 6 bases between. Germline CDR1 LNHDA, CDR2 SQIVND (reference sequence). The CDR3 is CASRDNSNQPQHF. DNA of the CDR3: TGTGCCAGTAGGGACAATAGCAATCAGCCCCAGCATTTT.

The chain is built from TRBV30 and TRBJ1-2; TRBD1 matches 7 bases. This CDR3 region has 19 residues. With 1 base clipped from V and 6 bases from J, the junction kept 23 bases outside the gene matches. Germline V lookup: CDR1 GTSNPN, CDR2 SVGIG (reference sequence). Here the CDR3 reads CAWSGTLQTGRIWLDGYTF. CDR3 nucleotides: TGTGCCTGGAGTGGTACCCTCCAGACAGGGAGAATCTGGTTGGATGGCTACACCTTC.

This clone was observed a few times. This rearrangement joins TRBV19 to TRBJ2-1; TRBD1 matches at 9 bases. Germline V lookup: CDR1 LNHDA, CDR2 SQIVND (reference sequence). Germline trimming cut 3 bases from V and 13 bases from J; bases unmatched to any gene: 10. There are 14 residues in the CDR3. CDR3 nucleotide sequence: TGTGCCAGTAGTATGGGGCAGACAGGGGGGGAACAGTTCTTC. Translating it yields CASSMGQTGGEQFF.

This clone was counted a single time. The rearrangement uses TRBV4-1 and TRBJ1-1; 9 positions match TRBD1. Per germline, CDR1 MGHRA and CDR2 YSYEKL. The V gene end was trimmed by 5 bases and the J gene end by 0 bases; junction bases not matched to a gene: 4. There are 15 residues in the CDR3. CDR3 region: CASSGGQGLNTEAFF. As DNA, the CDR3 is TGCGCCAGCAGCGGCGGACAGGGGCTGAACACTGAAGCTTTCTTT.

J is TRBJ1-2 and V is TRBV14; D remains unclear. This CDR3 spans 13 amino acids. V gave up 2 bases and J gave up 8 bases, with 12 bases separating them. Germline V gene sequence: CDR1 SGHDN, CDR2 FVKESK. The CDR3 coding sequence is TGTGCCAGCAGCCAAACCCGGTCCTGGGGCTACACCTTC. This encodes CASSQTRSWGYTF.

The chain combines TRBV30 with TRBJ1-1; D remains ambiguous. This CDR3 has 13 amino acids. V lost 4 bases, J lost 3 bases, and 12 bases lay in between. CDR1 and CDR2 (germline): GTSNPN, SVGIG (reference sequence). The CDR3 loop reads CAWNTGEDTEAFF. As DNA, the CDR3 is TGTGCCTGGAACACGGGTGAAGACACTGAAGCTTTCTTT.

J is TRBJ1-1 and V is TRBV7-8, with TRBD1 identical over 8 bases. CDR3 length: 13 amino acids. The ends lost 4 bases at V and 3 bases at J; junction bases unmatched: 1. Per the germline V gene, CDR1 is SGHVS and CDR2 is FQNEAQ. CDR3 residues: CASSSDRDTEAFF. CDR3 nucleotides: TGTGCCAGCAGCTCGGACAGGGACACTGAAGCTTTCTTT.

J is TRBJ1-5 and V is TRBV6-2 or TRBV6-3, with TRBD1 matching 8 bases. Trimming cost V 5 bases and J 7 bases; bases outside gene matches: 7. Germline V CDR1 and CDR2: MNHEY, SVGEGT. The CDR3 contains 14 residues. This chain's CDR3 is CASSRDRGWQPQHF. The DNA of the CDR3 is TGTGCCAGCAGTCGAGACAGGGGCTGGCAGCCCCAGCATTTT.

The chain has TRBV28 and TRBJ1-2; 7 nucleotides align to TRBD1. Germline V CDR1 and CDR2: MDHEN, SYDVKM. V was pared by 5 bases and J by 3 bases, with 9 bases of the junction left unmatched. CDR3 size: 15 residues. The CDR3 is CASSQPDRVYYGYTF. CDR3 bases: TGTGCCAGCAGTCAGCCCGACAGGGTCTACTATGGCTACACCTTC.

This clone was recorded only once. The chain carries TRBV5-4 and TRBJ2-4; 7 bases match TRBD1. V lost 4 bases, J lost 5 bases, and 15 bases stayed unmatched. The CDR3 is made up of 17 amino acids. Germline assignment: CDR1 SGHNT and CDR2 YYREEE (reference sequence). CDR3 sequence reads: CASSKGTALRLENIQYF. CDR3 DNA: TGTGCCAGCAGCAAGGGGACAGCTCTTCGGCTTGAAAACATTCAGTACTTC.

The chain uses TRBV4-2 and TRBJ1-6, with 8 bases identical to TRBD1. The CDR3 covers 16 residues. Germline values: CDR1 LGHNA, CDR2 YNFKEQ. The trim removed 5 bases at V and 5 bases at J, leaving 8 bases unmatched. The CDR3 DNA follows: TGTGCCAGCAGCGCCCGTGACAGGGGCAATAATTCACCCCTCCACTTT. This sequence encodes CASSARDRGNNSPLHF.

CDR3 region: CASSLISGGKNTEAFF. The DNA of the CDR3 is TGCGCCAGCAGCTTGATTTCAGGGGGGAAGAACACTGAAGCTTTCTTT. The chain has TRBV5-1 and TRBJ1-1; 7 positions match TRBD1. CDR3 size: 16 residues. The J segment lost 1 base and the V segment lost 1 base, leaving 7 bases of the junction unmatched. Germline V gene sequence: CDR1 SGHRS, CDR2 YFSETQ.

In this sample, this clone turned up once. The chain uses TRBV7-8 and TRBJ1-6, with 11 bases fitting TRBD1. The CDR3 has 14 residues. Germline V gene sequence: CDR1 SGHVS, CDR2 FQNEAQ. Trimming at V came to 7 bases and at J to 7 bases, leaving 3 bases not matched to a gene. The CDR3 is CASTGTGGNSPLHF. CDR3 coding DNA: TGTGCCAGCACCGGGACAGGGGGGAATTCACCCCTCCACTTT.

J is TRBJ1-2 and V is TRBV4-1; D not resolved. The CDR3 has 13 amino acids. CDR1 and CDR2 (germline): MGHRA, YSYEKL. Trimming removed 0 bases at V and 6 bases at J, with 8 bases between. CDR3 loop: CASSQETMDGYTF. DNA for the CDR3: TGCGCCAGCAGCCAAGAAACTATGGATGGCTACACCTTC.

V usage is TRBV6-5 and J usage is TRBJ1-5; perhaps TRBD1 as D (5 bases). The CDR3 spans 12 residues. CDR1 and CDR2 (germline): MNHEY, SVGAGI. V was shortened by 5 bases and J by 6 bases, with 8 bases between the two germline ends. Here the CDR3 DNA reads TGTGCCAGCAGTCCGGACATTCAGCCCCAGCATTTT. This translates into CASSPDIQPQHF.

This clone was detected a few times. The V and J genes are TRBV27 and TRBJ1-2; TRBD1 might be the D (5 bases). Germline CDR1 reads MNHEY; CDR2 reads SMNVEV (reference sequence). This CDR3 is built from 14 residues. V was cut by 5 bases and J by 9 bases, with 19 bases left in between. CDR3 sequence: CASSPLGGGASYTF. The CDR3 DNA sequence: TGTGCCAGCAGTCCGCTTGGTGGAGGGGCGAGCTACACCTTC.